The 2 T cell receptor beta chains in this list originate from one sample, sequenced in a study of CXCR3-negative and CXCR3-positive naive CD8 T cells. It was by 5' RACE with UMI labels that the TRB cDNA libraries were prepared. TCRdb reanalyzed the 5' RACE reads, giving one entry per CDR3 protein sequence and no DNA. The repertoire table contains over 100,000 distinct CDR3 sequences. Input material: naive CXCR3- CD8+ T cells from blood. Subset of the sample: CD45RO-CCR7+CD27+CD95- naive CD8+ T cells lacking CXCR3 (TNR3-). These receptors were collected from a human donor in good health. Some clones in this sample may be carry-over from other donors' samples.

This sequence joins TRBV12-3 or TRBV12-4 and TRBJ2-3. The CDR3 covers 12 residues. The CDR3: CASSAITDTQYF.

The chain employs TRBV4-1 and TRBJ2-1; TCRdb's D gene call, TRBD1, goes unchecked for lack of DNA. The CDR3 has 16 amino acids. The V gene's germline CDR1 is MGHRA and CDR2 YSYEKL. This CDR3 reads CASSRQQGDPYNEQFF.